The next 10 T cell receptor beta chains were all read from a single sample in a study of T cells in tuberculosis. Documented time point: new active TB diagnosis, blood taken before or within 7 days of starting treatment. Generated by immunoSEQ multiplex PCR, the TCRdb table keeps only in-frame clones and is missing some. In the table there are some 30,000 clones, around 92% of which are singletons. Sequences were derived from PBMCs, sampled at tuberculosis diagnosis. These receptors all stem from an adult with tuberculosis.

This chain links TRBV5-6 with TRBJ1-6, with 8 positions matching TRBD1. Germline trimming cut 0 bases from V and 8 bases from J; bases unmatched to any gene: 4. Germline V lookup: CDR1 SGHDT, CDR2 YYEEEE. The CDR3 covers 15 residues. The CDR3 region is CASSLVDRDDSPLHF. The DNA of the CDR3 is TGTGCCAGCAGCTTGGTGGACAGGGACGATTCACCCCTCCACTTT.

The chain employs TRBV5-1 and TRBJ2-3; 14 bases are shared with TRBD2. The CDR3 is 16 amino acids. V lost 2 bases to trimming and J lost 5 bases; unmatched junction nucleotides: 4. The germline gives CDR1 SGHRS, CDR2 YFSETQ. CDR3 protein: CASSFGTSGGRDTQYF. For the CDR3, the DNA is TGCGCCAGCAGCTTTGGGACTAGCGGGGGTCGAGATACGCAGTATTTT.

The chain combines TRBV5-1 with TRBJ1-2; D not resolved. Trimming shortened V by 0 bases and J by 3 bases, and 9 bases separated the two germline ends. CDR1 is SGHRS, CDR2 YFSETQ, per germline. The CDR3 has 14 amino acids. The CDR3 is CASSLVAVDYGYTF. Written as DNA, the CDR3 is TGCGCCAGCAGCTTGGTGGCGGTGGACTATGGCTACACCTTC.

There are a few counts of this clone. The chain has TRBV7-2 and TRBJ1-6, with 7 bases matching TRBD1. Losses at the gene ends were 5 bases for V and 5 bases for J; bases not matched to a gene: 3. This CDR3 has 14 amino acids. Germline V gene lookup returns CDR1 SGHTA and CDR2 FQGNSA. In DNA, the CDR3 is TGTGCCAGCAGCCATGACAGGGATAATTCACCCCTCCACTTT. Translation: CASSHDRDNSPLHF.

The chain has TRBV5-1 and TRBJ2-1; D is perhaps TRBD2 (5 bases). CDR1 and CDR2 from the germline V gene are SGHRS and YFSETQ. Trimming pared 6 bases from V and 2 bases from J, leaving 15 bases between. This CDR3 spans 15 amino acids. The CDR3 DNA follows: TGCGCCAGCACCCGGGCGAGCGGCGCCTACAATGAGCAGTTCTTC. Residues: CASTRASGAYNEQFF.

V is TRBV6-5 and J is TRBJ2-1, with TRBD2 matching over 13 bases. The V gene's germline CDR1 is MNHEY and CDR2 SVGAGI. The CDR3 has 16 amino acids. V dropped 4 bases and J dropped 6; count of bases not matched to a gene: 6. This CDR3 is CASSWEGTSGVNEQFF. The CDR3 bases are TGTGCCAGCAGTTGGGAGGGGACTAGCGGGGTCAATGAGCAGTTCTTC.

V is TRBV4-1 and J is TRBJ2-7, with D perhaps TRBD2 (6 bases). The CDR3 contains 15 residues. Trimming shortened V by 0 bases and J by 3 bases, and 12 bases separated the two germline ends. The germline CDR1 and CDR2 sequences are MGHRA and YSYEKL. This chain's CDR3 is CASSQDLGSYYEQYF. The CDR3, as DNA: TGCGCCAGCAGCCAAGATCTCGGGAGTTACTACGAGCAGTACTTC.

The genes are TRBV2 and TRBJ2-2, with D hard to call. Trimming left V 6 bases short and J 6 bases short, with 8 bases between. CDR3 length equals 12 residues. The germline CDR1 and CDR2 sequences are SNHLY and FYNNEI. The CDR3 DNA is TGTGCCAGCAGGTCCTTATCCGGGGAGCTGTTTTTT. This codes for CASRSLSGELFF.

This clone was picked up one time. The CDR3 DNA reads as TGTGCCAGCACTACAAAACGAGGCAGGGGCGTGGGTGAAGCTTTCTTT. It yields the protein CASTTKRGRGVGEAFF. The chain couples TRBV28 to TRBJ1-1, with a possible D match to TRBD1 (6 bases). The CDR3 contains 16 residues. V lost 7 bases to trimming and J lost 7 bases, with 25 bases between them. CDR1 is MDHEN, CDR2 SYDVKM, per germline.

The chain recombines TRBV19 with TRBJ2-1; D uncertain. Germline V gene lookup returns CDR1 LNHDA and CDR2 SQIVND (reference sequence). The germline V and J ends were trimmed by 5 bases and 4 bases, with 18 bases remaining between them. The CDR3 contains 16 residues. The CDR3 bases are TGTGCCAGTAGTTTCGCAGGATCGCCGATTTACAATGAGCAGTTCTTC. Its protein product is CASSFAGSPIYNEQFF.